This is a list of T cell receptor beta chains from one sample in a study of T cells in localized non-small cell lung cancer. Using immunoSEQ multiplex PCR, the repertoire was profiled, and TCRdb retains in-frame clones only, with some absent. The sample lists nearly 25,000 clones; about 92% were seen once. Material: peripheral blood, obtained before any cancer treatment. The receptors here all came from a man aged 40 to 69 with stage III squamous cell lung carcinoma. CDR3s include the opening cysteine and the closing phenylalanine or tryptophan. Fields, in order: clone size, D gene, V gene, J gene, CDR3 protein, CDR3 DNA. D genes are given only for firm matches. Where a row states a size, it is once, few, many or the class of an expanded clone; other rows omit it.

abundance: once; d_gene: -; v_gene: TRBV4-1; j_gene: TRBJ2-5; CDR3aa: CASSQANREGTQYF; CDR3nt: TGCGCCAGCAGCCAAGCTAACAGGGAAGGGACCCAGTACTTC
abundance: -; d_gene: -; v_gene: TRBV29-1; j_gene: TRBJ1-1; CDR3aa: CSVRRLRGTSNTEAFF; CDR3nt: TGCAGCGTTCGCCGGTTACGGGGGACCTCGAACACTGAAGCTTTCTTT
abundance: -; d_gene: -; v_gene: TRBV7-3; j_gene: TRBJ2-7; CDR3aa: CASITGEQYF; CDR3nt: TGTGCCAGCATCACAGGGGAGCAGTACTTC
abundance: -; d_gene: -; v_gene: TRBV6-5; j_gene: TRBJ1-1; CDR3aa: CASSYSSWDTEAFF; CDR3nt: TGTGCCAGCAGTTACTCGAGTTGGGACACTGAAGCTTTCTTT
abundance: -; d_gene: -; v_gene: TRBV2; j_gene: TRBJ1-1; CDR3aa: CASSGQANTEAFF; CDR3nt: TGTGCCAGCAGTGGACAGGCGAACACTGAAGCTTTCTTT
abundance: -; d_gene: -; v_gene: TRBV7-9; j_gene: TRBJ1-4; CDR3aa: CASSPLPGAREKLFF; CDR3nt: TGTGCCAGCAGCCCCCTCCCGGGGGCTCGAGAAAAACTGTTTTTT
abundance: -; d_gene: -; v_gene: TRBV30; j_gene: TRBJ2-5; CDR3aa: CAWSPQAGSQETQYF; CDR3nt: TGTGCCTGGAGTCCCCAGGCGGGAAGTCAAGAGACCCAGTACTTC
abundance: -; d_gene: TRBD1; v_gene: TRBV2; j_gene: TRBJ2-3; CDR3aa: CASRQGASDTQYF; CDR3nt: TGTGCCAGCAGGCAGGGGGCATCTGATACGCAGTATTTT
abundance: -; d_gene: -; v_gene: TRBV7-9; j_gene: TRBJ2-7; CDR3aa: CASSQSGSGEQYF; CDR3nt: TGTGCCAGCAGCCAGTCAGGGTCCGGTGAGCAGTACTTC
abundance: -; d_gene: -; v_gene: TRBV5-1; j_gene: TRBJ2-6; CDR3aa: CASSSNSGANVLTF; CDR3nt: TGCGCCAGCAGCTCCAACTCTGGGGCCAACGTCCTGACTTTC
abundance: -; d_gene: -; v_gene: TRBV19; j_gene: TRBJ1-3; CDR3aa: CASGQLSSGNTIYF; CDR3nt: TGTGCCAGTGGACAGTTATCCTCTGGAAACACCATATATTTT
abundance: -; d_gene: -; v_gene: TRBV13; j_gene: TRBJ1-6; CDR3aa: CASSLGVGVRSPLHF; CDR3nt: TGTGCCAGCAGCTTAGGGGTAGGTGTTCGTTCACCCCTCCACTTT
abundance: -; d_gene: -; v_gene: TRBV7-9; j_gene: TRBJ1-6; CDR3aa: CASQGNGYNSPLHF; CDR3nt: TGTGCCTCCCAGGGGAATGGCTATAATTCACCCCTCCACTTT
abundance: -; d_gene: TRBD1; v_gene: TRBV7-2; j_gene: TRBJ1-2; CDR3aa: CASSPGQVGGYTF; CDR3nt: TGTGCCAGCAGCCCTGGACAGGTGGGGGGCTACACCTTC
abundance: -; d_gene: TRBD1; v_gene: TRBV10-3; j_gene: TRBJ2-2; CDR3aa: CAIKEQGTLTGELFF; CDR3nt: TGTGCCATCAAGGAACAGGGGACCCTCACCGGGGAGCTGTTTTTT
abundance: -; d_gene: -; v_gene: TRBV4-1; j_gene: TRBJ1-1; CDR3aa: CASSQKVEGNTEAFF; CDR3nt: TGCGCCAGCAGCCAAAAGGTAGAGGGGAACACTGAAGCTTTCTTT
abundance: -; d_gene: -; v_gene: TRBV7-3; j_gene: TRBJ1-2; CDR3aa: CASSPGPRDYGYTF; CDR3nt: TGTGCCAGCAGCCCGGGACCACGGGACTATGGCTACACCTTC
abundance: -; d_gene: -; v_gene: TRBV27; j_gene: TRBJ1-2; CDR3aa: CASSREGRNGYTF; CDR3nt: TGTGCCAGCAGCCGAGAAGGGAGGAATGGCTACACCTTC
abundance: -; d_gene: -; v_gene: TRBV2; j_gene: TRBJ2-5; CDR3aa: CASSSQGTLETQYF; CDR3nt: TGTGCCAGCAGTTCCCAGGGGACCCTAGAGACCCAGTACTTC
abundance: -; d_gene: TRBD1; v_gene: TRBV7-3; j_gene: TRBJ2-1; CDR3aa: CASSLTGGEYNEQFF; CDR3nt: TGTGCCAGCAGCTTGACAGGGGGCGAGTACAATGAGCAGTTCTTC
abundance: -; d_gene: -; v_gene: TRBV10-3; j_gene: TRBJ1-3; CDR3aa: CAISELQLGSTIYF; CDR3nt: TGTGCCATCAGTGAGTTACAGTTAGGAAGCACCATATATTTT
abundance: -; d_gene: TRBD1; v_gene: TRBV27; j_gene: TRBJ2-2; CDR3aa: CASSLNRGAGELFF; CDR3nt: TGTGCCAGCAGTTTAAACAGGGGAGCCGGGGAGCTGTTTTTT
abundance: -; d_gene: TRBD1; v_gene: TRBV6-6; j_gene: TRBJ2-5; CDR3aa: CASSYGQGWQETQYF; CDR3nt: TGTGCCAGCAGTTACGGACAGGGATGGCAAGAGACCCAGTACTTC
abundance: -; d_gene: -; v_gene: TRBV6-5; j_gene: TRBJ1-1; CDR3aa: CASSYRVSGTEAFF; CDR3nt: TGTGCCAGCAGTTACAGGGTTTCGGGAACTGAAGCTTTCTTT
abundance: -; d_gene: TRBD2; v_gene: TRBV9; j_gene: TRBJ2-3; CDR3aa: CASSVGILAGALRDTQYF; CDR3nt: TGTGCCAGCAGCGTAGGGATACTAGCGGGGGCCCTAAGAGATACGCAGTATTTT
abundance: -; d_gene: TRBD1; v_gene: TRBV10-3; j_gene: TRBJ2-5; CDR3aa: CAISQRQGRETQYF; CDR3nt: TGTGCCATCAGCCAAAGACAGGGACGAGAGACCCAGTACTTC
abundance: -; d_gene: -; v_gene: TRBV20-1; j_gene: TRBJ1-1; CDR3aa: CSAGGNTEAFF; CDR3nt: TGCAGTGCGGGGGGGAACACTGAAGCTTTCTTT
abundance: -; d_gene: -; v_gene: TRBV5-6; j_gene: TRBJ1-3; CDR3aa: CASSLGRVVNTIYF; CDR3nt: TGTGCCAGCAGCCTGGGCCGCGTTGTAAACACCATATATTTT
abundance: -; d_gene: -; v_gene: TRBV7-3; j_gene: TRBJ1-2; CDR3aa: CASSLMQGDGYTF; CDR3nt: TGTGCCAGCAGCTTAATGCAGGGAGATGGCTACACCTTC
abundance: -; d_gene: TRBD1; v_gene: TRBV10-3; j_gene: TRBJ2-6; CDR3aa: CAISSSPGGQGISGANVLTF; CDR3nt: TGTGCCATCAGTTCTTCCCCAGGGGGACAGGGAATTTCTGGGGCCAACGTCCTGACTTTC
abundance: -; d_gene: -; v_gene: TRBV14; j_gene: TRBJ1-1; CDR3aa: CASSQDWMNTEAFF; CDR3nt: TGTGCCAGCAGCCAAGACTGGATGAACACTGAAGCTTTCTTT
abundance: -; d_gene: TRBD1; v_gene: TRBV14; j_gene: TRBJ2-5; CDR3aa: CASSRGQGRETQYF; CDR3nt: TGTGCCAGCAGCCGGGGACAGGGAAGAGAGACCCAGTACTTC
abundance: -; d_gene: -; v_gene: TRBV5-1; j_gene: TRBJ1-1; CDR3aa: CASSLARYRRPGLKDTEAFF; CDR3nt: TGCGCCAGCAGCTTGGCCAGGTATCGAAGGCCGGGATTAAAGGACACTGAAGCTTTCTTT
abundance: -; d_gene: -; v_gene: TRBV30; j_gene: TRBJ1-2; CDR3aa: CAWRTPSQAYGYTF; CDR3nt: TGTGCCTGGAGGACCCCCAGCCAGGCCTATGGCTACACCTTC
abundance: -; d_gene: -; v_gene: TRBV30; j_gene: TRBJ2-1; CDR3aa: CAWSVQWEQFF; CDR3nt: TGTGCCTGGAGTGTACAGTGGGAGCAGTTCTTC
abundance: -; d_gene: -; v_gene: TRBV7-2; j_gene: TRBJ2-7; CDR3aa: CASSLAPDGEQYF; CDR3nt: TGTGCCAGCAGCTTAGCGCCGGATGGGGAGCAGTACTTC
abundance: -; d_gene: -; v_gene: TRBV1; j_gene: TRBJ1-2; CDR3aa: CTSSQSGQPAGGVYGYTF; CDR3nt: TGCACCAGCAGCCAGTCGGGACAGCCTGCGGGGGGGGTATATGGCTACACCTTC
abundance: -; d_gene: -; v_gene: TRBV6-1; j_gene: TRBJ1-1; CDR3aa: CAIEQLNTEAFF; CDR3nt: TGTGCCATAGAGCAGCTGAACACTGAAGCTTTCTTT
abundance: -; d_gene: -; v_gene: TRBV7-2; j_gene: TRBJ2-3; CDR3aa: CASSLGAGDTQYF; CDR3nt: TGTGCCAGCAGCTTGGGGGCAGGAGATACGCAGTATTTT
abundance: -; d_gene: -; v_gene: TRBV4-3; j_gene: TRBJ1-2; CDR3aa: CASSQDLPAGQLYGYTF; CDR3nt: TGCGCCAGCAGCCAAGATCTCCCAGCGGGACAACTCTATGGCTACACCTTC
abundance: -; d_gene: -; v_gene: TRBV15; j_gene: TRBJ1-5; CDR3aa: CATSWGGSNQPQHF; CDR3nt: TGTGCCACCAGTTGGGGGGGGAGCAATCAGCCCCAGCATTTT
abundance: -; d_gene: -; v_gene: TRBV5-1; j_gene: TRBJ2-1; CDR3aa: CASSLLESSYNEQFF; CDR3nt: TGCGCCAGCAGCTTGCTGGAGAGCTCCTACAATGAGCAGTTCTTC
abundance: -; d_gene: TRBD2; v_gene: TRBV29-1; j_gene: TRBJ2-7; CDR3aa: CSVSPSGGTYEQYF; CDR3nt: TGCAGCGTTAGCCCTAGCGGGGGCACCTACGAGCAGTACTTC
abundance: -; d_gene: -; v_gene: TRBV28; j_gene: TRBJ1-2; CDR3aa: CASSSGQNYGYTF; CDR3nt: TGTGCCAGCAGTTCAGGACAGAACTATGGCTACACCTTC
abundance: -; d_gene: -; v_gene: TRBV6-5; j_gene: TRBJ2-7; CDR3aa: CASSTTASYEQYF; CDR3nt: TGTGCCAGCAGTACGACGGCCTCCTACGAGCAGTACTTC